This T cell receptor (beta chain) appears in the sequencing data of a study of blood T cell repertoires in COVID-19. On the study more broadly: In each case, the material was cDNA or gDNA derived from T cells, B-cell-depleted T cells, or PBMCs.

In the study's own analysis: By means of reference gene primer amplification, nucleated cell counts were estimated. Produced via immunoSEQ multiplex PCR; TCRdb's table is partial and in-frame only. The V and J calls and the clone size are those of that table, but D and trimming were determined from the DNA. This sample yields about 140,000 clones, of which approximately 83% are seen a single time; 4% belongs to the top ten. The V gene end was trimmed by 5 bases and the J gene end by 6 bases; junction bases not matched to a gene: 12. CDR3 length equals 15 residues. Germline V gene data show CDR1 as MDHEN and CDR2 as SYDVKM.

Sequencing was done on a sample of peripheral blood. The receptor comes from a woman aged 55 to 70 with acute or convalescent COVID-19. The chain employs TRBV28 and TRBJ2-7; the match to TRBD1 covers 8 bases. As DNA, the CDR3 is TGTGCCAGCAGTCAAGCGCCGGGACAGGTGATCGAGCAGTACTTC. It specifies CASSQAPGQVIEQYF.